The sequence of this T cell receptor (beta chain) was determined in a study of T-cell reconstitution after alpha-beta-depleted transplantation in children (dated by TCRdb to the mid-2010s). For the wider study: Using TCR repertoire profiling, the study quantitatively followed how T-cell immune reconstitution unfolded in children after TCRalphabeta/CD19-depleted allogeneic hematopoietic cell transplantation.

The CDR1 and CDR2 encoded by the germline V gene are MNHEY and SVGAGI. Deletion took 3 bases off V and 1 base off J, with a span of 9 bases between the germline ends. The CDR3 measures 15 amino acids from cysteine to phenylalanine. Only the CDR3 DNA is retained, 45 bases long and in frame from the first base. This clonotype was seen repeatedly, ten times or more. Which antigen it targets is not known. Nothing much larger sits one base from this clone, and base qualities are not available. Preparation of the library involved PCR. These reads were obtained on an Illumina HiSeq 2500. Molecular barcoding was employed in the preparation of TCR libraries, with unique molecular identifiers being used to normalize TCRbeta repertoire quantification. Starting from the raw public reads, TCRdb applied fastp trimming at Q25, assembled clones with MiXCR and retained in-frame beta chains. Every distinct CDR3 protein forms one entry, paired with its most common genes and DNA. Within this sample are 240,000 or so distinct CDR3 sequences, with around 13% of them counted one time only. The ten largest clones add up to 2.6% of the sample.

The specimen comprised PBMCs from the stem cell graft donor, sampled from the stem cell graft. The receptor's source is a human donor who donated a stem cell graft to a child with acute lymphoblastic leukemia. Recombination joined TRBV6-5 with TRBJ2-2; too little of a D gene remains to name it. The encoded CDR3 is CASSYVPLNTGELFF. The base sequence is TGTGCCAGCAGTTATGTTCCGCTGAACACCGGGGAGCTGTTTTTT.